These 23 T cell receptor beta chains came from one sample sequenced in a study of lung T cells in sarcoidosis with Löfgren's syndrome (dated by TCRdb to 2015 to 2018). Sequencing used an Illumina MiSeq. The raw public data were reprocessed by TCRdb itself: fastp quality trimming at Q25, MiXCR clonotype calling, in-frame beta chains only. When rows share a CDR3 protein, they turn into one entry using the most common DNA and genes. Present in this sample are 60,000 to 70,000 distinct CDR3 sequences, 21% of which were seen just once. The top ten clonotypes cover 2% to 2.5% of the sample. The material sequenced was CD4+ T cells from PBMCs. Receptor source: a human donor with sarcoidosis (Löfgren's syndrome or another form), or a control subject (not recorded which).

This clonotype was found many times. The CDR3 sequence: CSARDRRASYEQYF. The CDR3 nucleotides read TGCAGTGCTAGAGATCGGAGGGCTAGCTACGAGCAGTACTTC. The V gene is TRBV20-1, the J gene TRBJ2-7, with a weak D call TRBD2 (6 bases). V lost 0 bases and J lost 3, with 12 bases in between. Germline V gene data show CDR1 as DFQATT and CDR2 as SNEGSKA (reference sequence). This CDR3 has 14 amino acids.

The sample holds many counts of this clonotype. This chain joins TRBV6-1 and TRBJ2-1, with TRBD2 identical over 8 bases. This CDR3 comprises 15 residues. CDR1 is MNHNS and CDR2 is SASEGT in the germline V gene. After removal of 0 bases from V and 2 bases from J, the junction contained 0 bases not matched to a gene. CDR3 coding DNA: TGTGCCAGCAGTGAAGCAGCGGGGGCCTACAATGAGCAGTTCTTC. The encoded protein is CASSEAAGAYNEQFF.

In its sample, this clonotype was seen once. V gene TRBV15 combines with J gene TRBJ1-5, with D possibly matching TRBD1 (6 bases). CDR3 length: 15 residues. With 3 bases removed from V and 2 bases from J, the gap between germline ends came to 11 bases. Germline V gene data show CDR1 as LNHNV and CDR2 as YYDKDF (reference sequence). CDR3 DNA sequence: TGTGCCACCAGCAGGGGAGGGGGAGGCAATCAGCCCCAGCATTTT. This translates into CATSRGGGGNQPQHF.

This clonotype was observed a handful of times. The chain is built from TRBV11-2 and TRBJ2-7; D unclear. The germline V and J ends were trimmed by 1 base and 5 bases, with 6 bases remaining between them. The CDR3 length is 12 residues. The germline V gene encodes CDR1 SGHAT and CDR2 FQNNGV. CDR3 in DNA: TGTGCCAGCAGCTTAGTCAGGCACGAGCAGTACTTC. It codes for CASSLVRHEQYF.

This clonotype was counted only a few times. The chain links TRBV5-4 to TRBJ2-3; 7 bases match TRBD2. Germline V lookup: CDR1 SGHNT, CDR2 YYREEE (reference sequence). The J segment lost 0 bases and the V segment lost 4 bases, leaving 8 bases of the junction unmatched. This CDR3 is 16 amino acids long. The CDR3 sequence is CASSAGTIQSTDTQYF. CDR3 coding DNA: TGTGCCAGCAGCGCGGGGACTATCCAGAGCACAGATACGCAGTATTTT.

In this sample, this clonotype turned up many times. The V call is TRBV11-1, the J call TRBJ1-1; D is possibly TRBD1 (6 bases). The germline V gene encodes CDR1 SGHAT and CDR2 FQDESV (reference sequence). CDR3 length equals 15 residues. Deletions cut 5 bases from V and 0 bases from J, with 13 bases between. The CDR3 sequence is CASSREGVLNTEAFF. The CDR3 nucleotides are TGTGCCAGCAGCCGAGAGGGGGTTTTGAACACTGAAGCTTTCTTT.

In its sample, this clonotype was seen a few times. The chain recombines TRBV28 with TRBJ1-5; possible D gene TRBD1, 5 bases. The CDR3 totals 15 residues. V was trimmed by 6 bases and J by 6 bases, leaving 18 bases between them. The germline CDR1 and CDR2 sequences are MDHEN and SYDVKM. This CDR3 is CASSPSRGSGQPQHF. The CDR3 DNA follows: TGTGCCAGCAGCCCCTCACGGGGGAGTGGTCAGCCCCAGCATTTT.

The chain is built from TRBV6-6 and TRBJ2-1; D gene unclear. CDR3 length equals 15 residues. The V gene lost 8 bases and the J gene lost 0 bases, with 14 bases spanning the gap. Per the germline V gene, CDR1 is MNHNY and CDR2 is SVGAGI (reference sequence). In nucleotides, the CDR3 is TGTGCCAGCGGCGGCCTCGCCTTCTCCTACAATGAGCAGTTCTTC. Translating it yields CASGGLAFSYNEQFF.

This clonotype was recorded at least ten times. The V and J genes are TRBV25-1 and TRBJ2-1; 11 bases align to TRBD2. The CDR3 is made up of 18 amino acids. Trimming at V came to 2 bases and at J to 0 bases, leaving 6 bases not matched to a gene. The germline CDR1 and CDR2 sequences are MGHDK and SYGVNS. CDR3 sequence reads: CASSERSSGGSSYNEQFF. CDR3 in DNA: TGTGCCAGCAGTGAAAGGTCTAGCGGGGGGAGCTCCTACAATGAGCAGTTCTTC. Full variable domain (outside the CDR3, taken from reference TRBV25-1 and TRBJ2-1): EADIYQTPRYLVIGTGKKITLECSQTMGHDKMYWYQQDPGMELHLIHYSYGVNSTEKGDLSSESTVSRIRTEHFPLTLESARPSHTSQYLCASSERSSGGSSYNEQFFGPGTRLTVL.

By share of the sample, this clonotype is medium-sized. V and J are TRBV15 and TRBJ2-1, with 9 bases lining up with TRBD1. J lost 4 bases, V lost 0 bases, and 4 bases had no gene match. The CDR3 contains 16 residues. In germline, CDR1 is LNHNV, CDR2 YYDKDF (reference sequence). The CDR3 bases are TGTGCCACCAGCAGAGATCAGGGGACAGGGTACAATGAGCAGTTCTTC. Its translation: CATSRDQGTGYNEQFF.

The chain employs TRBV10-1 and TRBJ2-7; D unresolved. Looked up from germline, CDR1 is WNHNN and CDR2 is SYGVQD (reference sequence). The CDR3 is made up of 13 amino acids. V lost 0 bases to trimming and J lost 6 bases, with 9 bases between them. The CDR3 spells CASSESSTSEQYV. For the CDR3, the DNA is TGCGCCAGCAGTGAGTCGAGTACCTCCGAGCAGTACGTC.

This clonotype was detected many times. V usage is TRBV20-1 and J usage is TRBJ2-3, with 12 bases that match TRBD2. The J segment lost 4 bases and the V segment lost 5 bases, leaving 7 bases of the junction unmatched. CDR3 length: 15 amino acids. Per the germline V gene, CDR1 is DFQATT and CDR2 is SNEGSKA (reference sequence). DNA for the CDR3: TGCAGTGCTGTGATCGGGACTAGCGGGCCAGATACGCAGTATTTT. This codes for CSAVIGTSGPDTQYF.

The CDR3 nucleotides read TGTGCCAGCAGTTTAGCGCTAGGACAGGGCCAAAGAACCTACGAGCAGTACTTC. Translated, it gives CASSLALGQGQRTYEQYF. The rearrangement joins TRBV12-3 or TRBV12-4 to TRBJ2-7; TRBD1 matches 8 bases. The CDR3 is 18 residues long. The ends lost 0 bases at V and 2 bases at J; junction bases unmatched: 12.

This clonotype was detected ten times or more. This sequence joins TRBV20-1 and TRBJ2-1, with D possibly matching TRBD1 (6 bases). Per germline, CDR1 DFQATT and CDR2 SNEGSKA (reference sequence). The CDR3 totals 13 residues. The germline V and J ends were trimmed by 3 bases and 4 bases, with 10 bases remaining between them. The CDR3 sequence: CSASRDTYNEQFF. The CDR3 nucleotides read TGCAGTGCTAGCCGGGACACTTACAATGAGCAGTTCTTC.

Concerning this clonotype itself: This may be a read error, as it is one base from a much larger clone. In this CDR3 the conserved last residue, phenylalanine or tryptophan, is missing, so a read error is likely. CDR3 region: CASNPRGVLISGANVLTS. The CDR3 DNA reads as TGTGCCAGCAACCCCCGAGGGGTTCTAATCTCTGGGGCCAACGTCCTGACTTCC. The chain employs TRBV28 and TRBJ2-6; the D gene could be TRBD1 or TRBD2 (5 bases each). Germline V gene sequence: CDR1 MDHEN, CDR2 SYDVKM. The length of the CDR3 is 18 residues. Trimming stripped 7 bases from V and 0 bases from J, with 19 bases between.

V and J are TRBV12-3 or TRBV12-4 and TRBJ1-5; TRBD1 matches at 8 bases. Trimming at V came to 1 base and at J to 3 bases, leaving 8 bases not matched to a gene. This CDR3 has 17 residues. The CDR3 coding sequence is TGTGCCAGCAGTTTAGAACACGGACAGGGAGACAATCAGCCCCAGCATTTT. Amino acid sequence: CASSLEHGQGDNQPQHF.

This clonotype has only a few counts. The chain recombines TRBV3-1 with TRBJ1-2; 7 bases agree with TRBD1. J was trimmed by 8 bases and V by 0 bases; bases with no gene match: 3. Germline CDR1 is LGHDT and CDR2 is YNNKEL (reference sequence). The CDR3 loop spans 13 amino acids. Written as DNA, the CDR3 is TGTGCCAGCAGCCAAGAGACAGGGACCGGCTACACCTTC. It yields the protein CASSQETGTGYTF.

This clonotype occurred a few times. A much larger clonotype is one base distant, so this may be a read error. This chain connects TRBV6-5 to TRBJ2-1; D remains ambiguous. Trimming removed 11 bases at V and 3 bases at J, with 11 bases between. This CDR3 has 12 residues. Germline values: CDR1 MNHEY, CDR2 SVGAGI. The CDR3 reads CAGSSRYNEQFF. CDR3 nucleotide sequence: TGTGCCGGCTCCTCTCGCTACAATGAGCAGTTCTTC.

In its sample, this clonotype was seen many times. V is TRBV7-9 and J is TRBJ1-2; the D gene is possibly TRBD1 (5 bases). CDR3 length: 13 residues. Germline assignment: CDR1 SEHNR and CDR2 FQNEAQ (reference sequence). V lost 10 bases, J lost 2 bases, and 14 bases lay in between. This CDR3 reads CAIGMGGNYGYTF. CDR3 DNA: TGTGCCATCGGAATGGGGGGGAACTATGGCTACACCTTC.

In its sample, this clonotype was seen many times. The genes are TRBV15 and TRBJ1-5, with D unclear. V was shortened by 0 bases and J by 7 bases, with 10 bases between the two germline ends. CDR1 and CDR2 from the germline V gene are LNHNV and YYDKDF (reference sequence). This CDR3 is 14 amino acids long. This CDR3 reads CATSRDRSIQPQHF. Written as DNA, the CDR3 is TGTGCCACCAGCAGAGATCGAAGCATACAGCCCCAGCATTTT.

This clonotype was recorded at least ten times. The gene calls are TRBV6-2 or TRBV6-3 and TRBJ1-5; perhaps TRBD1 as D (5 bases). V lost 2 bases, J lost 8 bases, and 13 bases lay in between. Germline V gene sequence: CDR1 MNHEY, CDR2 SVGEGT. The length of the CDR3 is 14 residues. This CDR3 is CASSYRAGVEPQHF. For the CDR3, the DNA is TGTGCCAGCAGTTACAGGGCGGGGGTAGAGCCCCAGCATTTT.

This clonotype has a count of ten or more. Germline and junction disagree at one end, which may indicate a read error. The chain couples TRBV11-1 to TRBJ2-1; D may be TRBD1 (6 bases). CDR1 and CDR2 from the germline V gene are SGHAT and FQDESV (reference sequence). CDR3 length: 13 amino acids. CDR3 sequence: CASSLDRNNEQFF. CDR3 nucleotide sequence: TGTGCCAGCAGTTTAGACAGGAACAATGAGCAGTTCTTC.

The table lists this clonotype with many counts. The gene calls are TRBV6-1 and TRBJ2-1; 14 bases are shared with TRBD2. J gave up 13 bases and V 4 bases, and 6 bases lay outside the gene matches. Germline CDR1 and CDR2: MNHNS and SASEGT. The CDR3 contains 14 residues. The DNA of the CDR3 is TGTGCCAGCAGTGGAGGACTAGCGGGGGGTTCCCAGTTCTTC. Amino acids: CASSGGLAGGSQFF.